This TCR beta chain derives from a study of blood T cells in healthy people across ages. For the second PCR, which ran for roughly 7 to 11 cycles, a sample-barcoded 5' primer and a J-beta primer mix were used. Sequencing recovered at least 3 million CDR3-containing paired-end reads from each sample. TCRdb used MiXCR to reprocess the 5' RACE reads, holding one entry per CDR3 protein. The repertoire holds about 1.6 million distinct CDR3 sequences, with around 35% as singletons. Samples each yielded at least 6 micrograms of total RNA. The CDR3 is 14 residues long. V lost 10 bases to trimming and J lost 5 bases, with 19 bases between them. The germline CDR1 and CDR2 sequences are MDHEN and SYDVKM.

The chain combines TRBV28 with TRBJ2-3, with D perhaps TRBD2 (5 bases). The origin of this receptor is a woman in her twenties or thirties in good health. The sequenced material came from blood. CDR3 protein: CANPPTGIEDTQYF. CDR3 DNA: TGTGCCAACCCGCCCACGGGGATAGAAGATACGCAGTATTTT.